This paragraph covers one T cell receptor (beta chain) sequence. The antigen remains undetermined. The data are from a study of T cell responses to AZD1222 COVID-19 vaccine. Study-level results: Only six or seven AZD1222 recipients tested seropositive at baseline. Scientists sampled the repertoires only once the peak T cell response had passed. In a largely white British group with more females than males, clonal diversity was possibly underestimated.

CDR3 size: 14 residues. The V and J ends lost 2 bases and 5 bases respectively, with 13 bases between them. The V gene's germline CDR1 is SGHDN and CDR2 FVKESK. Sequenced by immunoSEQ multiplex PCR; TCRdb stores in-frame clones only, minus some. The data show just under 100,000 clones, approximately 90% seen once. The clonotype originates from an adult in good health. The chain employs TRBV14 and TRBJ2-7, with a weak D call TRBD1 (7 bases). The sample was peripheral blood, taken on day 0 of AZD1222 vaccination. CDR3 residues: CASSQQGGANEQYF. The CDR3 coding sequence is TGTGCCAGCAGCCAACAGGGGGGAGCGAACGAGCAGTACTTC.